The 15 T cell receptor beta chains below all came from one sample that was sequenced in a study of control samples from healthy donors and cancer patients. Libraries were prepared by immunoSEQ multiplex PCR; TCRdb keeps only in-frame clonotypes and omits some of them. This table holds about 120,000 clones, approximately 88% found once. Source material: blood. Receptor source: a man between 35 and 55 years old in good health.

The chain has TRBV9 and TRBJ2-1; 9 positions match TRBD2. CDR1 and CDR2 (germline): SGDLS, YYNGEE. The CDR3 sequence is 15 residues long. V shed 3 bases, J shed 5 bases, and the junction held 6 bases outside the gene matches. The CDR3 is CASSAGLASHNEQFF. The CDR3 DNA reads TGTGCCAGCAGCGCTGGACTAGCGTCCCACAATGAGCAGTTCTTC.

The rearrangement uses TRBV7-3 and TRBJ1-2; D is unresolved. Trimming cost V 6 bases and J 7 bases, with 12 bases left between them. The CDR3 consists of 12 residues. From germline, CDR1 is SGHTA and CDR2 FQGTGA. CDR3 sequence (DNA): TGTGCCAGCAGGGGAGGTGGTTCTGGCTACACCTTC. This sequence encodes CASRGGGSGYTF.

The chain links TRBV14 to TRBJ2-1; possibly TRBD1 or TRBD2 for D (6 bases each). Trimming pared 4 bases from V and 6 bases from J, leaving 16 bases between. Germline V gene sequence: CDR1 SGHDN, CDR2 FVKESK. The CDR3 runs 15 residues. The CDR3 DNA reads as TGTGCCAGCAGCCCAATTGGGGGGCCGGGCAATGAGCAGTTCTTC. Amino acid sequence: CASSPIGGPGNEQFF.

The CDR3 nucleotides read TGTGCCAGCAGCAAAGACGCAGGAAATAATTCACCCCTCCACTTT. Protein sequence: CASSKDAGNNSPLHF. This chain links TRBV6-2 or TRBV6-3 with TRBJ1-6; D unresolved. This CDR3 region has 15 residues. CDR1 and CDR2 from the germline V gene are MNHEY and SVGEGT. V lost 6 bases to trimming and J lost 5 bases, with 14 bases between them.

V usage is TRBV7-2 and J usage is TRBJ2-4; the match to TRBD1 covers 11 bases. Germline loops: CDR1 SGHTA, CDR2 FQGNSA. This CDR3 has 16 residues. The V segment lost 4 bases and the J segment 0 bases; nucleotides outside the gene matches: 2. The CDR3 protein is CASSSGQGEAKNIQYF. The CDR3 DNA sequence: TGTGCCAGCAGCTCGGGACAGGGGGAAGCCAAAAACATTCAGTACTTC.

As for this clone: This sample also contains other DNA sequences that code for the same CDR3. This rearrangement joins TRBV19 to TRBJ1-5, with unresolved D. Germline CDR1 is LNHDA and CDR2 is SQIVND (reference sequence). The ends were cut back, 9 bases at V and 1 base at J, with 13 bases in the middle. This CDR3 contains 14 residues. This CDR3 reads CASRPGGSNQPQHF. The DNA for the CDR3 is TGTGCCAGCAGGCCGGGAGGCAGCAATCAGCCCCAGCATTTT. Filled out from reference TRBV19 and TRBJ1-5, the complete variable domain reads DGGITQSPKYLFRKEGQNVTLSCEQNLNHDAMYWYRQDPGQGLRLIYYSQIVNDFQKGDIAEGYSVSREKKESFPLTVTSAQKNPTAFYLCASRPGGSNQPQHFGDGTRLSIL.

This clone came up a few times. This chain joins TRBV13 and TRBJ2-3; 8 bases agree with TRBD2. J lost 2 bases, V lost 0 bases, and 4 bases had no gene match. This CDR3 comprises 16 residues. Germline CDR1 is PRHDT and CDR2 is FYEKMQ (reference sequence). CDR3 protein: CASSLGGLVNTDTQYF. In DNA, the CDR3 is TGTGCCAGCAGCTTAGGGGGACTAGTCAACACAGATACGCAGTATTTT.

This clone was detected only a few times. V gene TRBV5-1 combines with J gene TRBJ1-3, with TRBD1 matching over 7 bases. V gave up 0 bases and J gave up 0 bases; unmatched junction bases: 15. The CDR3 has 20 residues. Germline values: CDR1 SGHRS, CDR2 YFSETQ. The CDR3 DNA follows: TGCGCCAGCAGCTTGGCAAGGTCAGAGGGGGCTCCCCTCTCTGGAAACACCATATATTTT. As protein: CASSLARSEGAPLSGNTIYF.

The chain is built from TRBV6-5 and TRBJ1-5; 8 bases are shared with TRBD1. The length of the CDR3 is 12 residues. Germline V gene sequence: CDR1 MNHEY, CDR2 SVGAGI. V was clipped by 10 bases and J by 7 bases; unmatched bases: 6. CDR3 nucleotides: TGTGCCACGGGGACAGGCATGCAGCCCCAGCATTTT. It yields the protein CATGTGMQPQHF.

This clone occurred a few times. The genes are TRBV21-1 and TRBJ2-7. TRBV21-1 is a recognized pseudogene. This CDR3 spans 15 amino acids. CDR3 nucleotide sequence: TGTGCCAGCAGCATACACCGGCGTCAGTCCTACGAGCAGTACTTC. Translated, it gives CASSIHRRQSYEQYF.

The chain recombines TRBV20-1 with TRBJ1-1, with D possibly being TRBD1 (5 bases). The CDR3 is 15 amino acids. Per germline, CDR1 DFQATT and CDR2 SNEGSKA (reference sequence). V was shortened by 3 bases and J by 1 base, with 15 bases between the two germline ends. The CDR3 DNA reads TGCAGTGCTAGTTTAGATTCGAGGGGGAACACTGAAGCTTTCTTT. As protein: CSASLDSRGNTEAFF.

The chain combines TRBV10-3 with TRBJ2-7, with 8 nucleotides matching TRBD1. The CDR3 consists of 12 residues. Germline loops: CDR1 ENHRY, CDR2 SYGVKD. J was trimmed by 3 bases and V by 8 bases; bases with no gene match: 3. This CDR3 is CAISGTGYEQYF. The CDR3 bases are TGTGCCATCTCCGGGACAGGCTACGAGCAGTACTTC.

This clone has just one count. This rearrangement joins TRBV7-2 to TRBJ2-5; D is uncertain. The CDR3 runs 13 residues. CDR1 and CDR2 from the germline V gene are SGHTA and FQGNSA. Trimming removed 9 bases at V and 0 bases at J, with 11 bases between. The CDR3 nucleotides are TGTGCCAGTTCGCCGTGGAACCAAGAGACCCAGTACTTC. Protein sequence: CASSPWNQETQYF.

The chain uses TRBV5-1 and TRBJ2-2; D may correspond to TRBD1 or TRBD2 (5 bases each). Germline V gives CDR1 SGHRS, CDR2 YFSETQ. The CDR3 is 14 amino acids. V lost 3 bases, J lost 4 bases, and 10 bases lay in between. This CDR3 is CASSSIGGTGELFF. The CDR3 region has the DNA TGCGCCAGCAGCTCAATTGGGGGCACCGGGGAGCTGTTTTTT.

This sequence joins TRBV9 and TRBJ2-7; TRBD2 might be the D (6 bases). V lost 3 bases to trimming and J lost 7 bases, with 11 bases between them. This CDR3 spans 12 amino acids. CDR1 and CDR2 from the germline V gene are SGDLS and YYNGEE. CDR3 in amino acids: CASSGRAGEQYF. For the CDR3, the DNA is TGTGCCAGCAGCGGGAGGGCTGGAGAGCAGTACTTC.